This TCR beta chain was observed in a study of blood T cell repertoires in COVID-19. Study-level information: The origin of the acute and convalescent COVID-19 samples was the United States, Italy and Spain. The analysed material was cDNA or gDNA that came from T cells, B-cell-depleted T cells, or PBMCs.

As handled by the study authors: Using reference gene primer amplification, nucleated cell counts were estimated. Libraries were prepared by immunoSEQ multiplex PCR; TCRdb keeps only in-frame clonotypes and omits some of them. D and trimming come from the DNA, and the V and J calls and clone size come from that table. The sample yields 200,000 to 250,000 clones, around 82% seen once. Germline loops: CDR1 LNHDA, CDR2 SQIVND (reference sequence). The CDR3 contains 16 residues. V trimming: 8 bases; J trimming: 4 bases; junction bases outside the gene matches: 14. This clonotype was sampled from a woman aged 65 to 85 with acute or convalescent COVID-19. The sample taken for sequencing was peripheral blood. The V and J genes are TRBV19 and TRBJ1-2, with TRBD1 matching over 9 bases. DNA for the CDR3: TGTGCCAGTCATGGCGTCGGGGGACAGGGTTCCTATGGCTACACCTTC. It yields the protein CASHGVGGQGSYGYTF.